Presented here are 15 T cell receptor beta chains from one specimen sequenced in a study of CD8 T cells in Susac syndrome. About 0.45 to 1 ug RNA was reverse transcribed with random hexamers. TCRdb re-analysed the immunoSEQ multiplex PCR reads in MiXCR, keeping a single row per CDR3 protein. The sample contains a few hundred thousand distinct CDR3 sequences, 92% of which appear only once. The sample consisted of CD8+ T cells from PBMCs. These receptors were collected from a human donor with multiple sclerosis.

In nucleotides, the CDR3 is TGTGCCAGCAGCTTAAGCCTACAGGCCTATGGCTACACCTTC. It translates to CASSLSLQAYGYTF. The J gene is TRBJ1-2, the V gene TRBV7-9, with D perhaps TRBD1 (5 bases). Between the trimmed V and J ends, which lost 2 bases and 4 bases, there was a span of 11 bases. The CDR3 has 14 amino acids. Looked up from germline, CDR1 is SEHNR and CDR2 is FQNEAQ (reference sequence).

This clonotype has a single count. As DNA, the CDR3 is TGTGCCAGCAGCGTAAAGGGCGAGTACAATGAGCAGTTCTTC. It encodes CASSVKGEYNEQFF. The chain uses TRBV9 and TRBJ2-1; no firm D call. The CDR3 length is 14 residues. CDR1 SGDLS and CDR2 YYNGEE come from the germline V gene. Trimming stripped 1 base from V and 4 bases from J, with 9 bases between.

V is TRBV9 and J is TRBJ2-3; possibly TRBD1 for D (5 bases). The length of the CDR3 is 12 residues. The germline gives CDR1 SGDLS, CDR2 YYNGEE. Trimming took 3 bases from V and 7 from J, leaving 9 bases between them. For the CDR3, the DNA is TGTGCCAGCAGCGGCGACAGTTATACGCAGTATTTT. Translated: CASSGDSYTQYF.

The CDR3, as DNA: TGTGCCAGCCGCCGGGCCCAACTCACCTACGAGCAGTACTTC. Protein sequence: CASRRAQLTYEQYF. The chain combines TRBV28 with TRBJ2-7; no clear D. The germline CDR1 and CDR2 sequences are MDHEN and SYDVKM. V shed 8 bases and J shed 2 bases, with 16 bases lying between them. The CDR3 covers 14 residues.

This chain connects TRBV5-6 to TRBJ2-1; the D is unclear. The CDR3 spans 13 residues. Germline-derived CDR1 and CDR2 are SGHDT and YYEEEE. V lost 4 bases to trimming and J lost 5 bases, with 10 bases between them. CDR3 protein: CASSRGPNNEQFF. In nucleotides, the CDR3 is TGTGCCAGCAGCCGAGGACCAAACAATGAGCAGTTCTTC.

In this sample, this clonotype turned up once. The chain carries TRBV5-6 and TRBJ2-2; TRBD1 agrees at 7 bases. CDR3 length: 15 amino acids. Germline CDR1 SGHDT, CDR2 YYEEEE. The ends lost 1 base at V and 1 base at J; junction bases unmatched: 1. The chain's CDR3 is CASSLQGENTGELFF. The CDR3 nucleotides read TGTGCCAGCAGCTTGCAGGGGGAGAACACCGGGGAGCTGTTTTTT.

This chain links TRBV4-3 with TRBJ2-1; TRBD1 or TRBD2 may be the D gene (5 bases each). Germline assignment: CDR1 LGHNA and CDR2 YSLEER. Trimming stripped 3 bases from V and 3 bases from J, with 12 bases between. The CDR3 extends over 15 amino acids. The CDR3 here is CASSHRDGLYNEQFF. The CDR3 DNA is TGCGCCAGCAGCCACCGGGACGGACTCTACAATGAGCAGTTCTTC.

The rearrangement uses TRBV11-2 and TRBJ2-2; 10 bases line up with TRBD1. The junction had 25 bases not matched to a gene; V was cut back by 5 bases and J by 7 bases. The germline V gene has CDR1 SGHAT and CDR2 FQNNGV. The CDR3 covers 21 residues. The CDR3 loop is CASSPSSTHPFDRGQVGELFF. CDR3 nucleotides: TGTGCCAGCAGCCCCTCCTCTACTCATCCTTTTGACAGGGGGCAGGTCGGGGAGCTGTTTTTT.

This chain links TRBV6-5 with TRBJ2-1; D is uncertain. Trimming removed 10 bases from V and 6 bases from J, with 19 bases in between. Germline CDR1 is MNHEY and CDR2 is SVGAGI. CDR3 length equals 14 residues. The CDR3 sequence is CATRSYDPGNEQFF. For the CDR3, the DNA is TGTGCCACCCGTTCCTATGATCCGGGCAATGAGCAGTTCTTC.

This rearrangement joins TRBV2 to TRBJ2-1; TRBD2 agrees at 10 bases. CDR1 and CDR2 from the germline V gene are SNHLY and FYNNEI. The ends lost 7 bases at V and 7 bases at J; junction bases unmatched: 7. This CDR3 has 14 amino acids. CDR3 sequence: CASNLAGGWNEQFF. The CDR3 DNA follows: TGTGCCAGCAACTTAGCGGGGGGCTGGAATGAGCAGTTCTTC. The complete variable domain, with remaining parts taken from reference TRBV2 and TRBJ2-1, reads EPEVTQTPSHQVTQMGQEVILRCVPISNHLYFYWYRQILGQKVEFLVSFYNNEISEKSEIFDDQFSVERPDGSNFTLKIRSTKLEDSAMYFCASNLAGGWNEQFFGPGTRLTVL.

The V and J genes are TRBV9 and TRBJ2-2, with D unresolved. The ends were cut back, 0 bases at V and 6 bases at J, with 15 bases in the middle. Germline V gives CDR1 SGDLS, CDR2 YYNGEE. CDR3 length equals 16 residues. In DNA form, the CDR3 reads TGTGCCAGCAGCGTAGGAGTATTTGATCCGCCCGGGGAGCTGTTTTTT. This gives the protein CASSVGVFDPPGELFF.

CDR3 nucleotide sequence: TGTGCCAGCAGCACAGGGCTCCCTGGAAACACCATATATTTT. Encoded protein: CASSTGLPGNTIYF. This chain links TRBV9 with TRBJ1-3; D might be TRBD1 (6 bases). Germline loops: CDR1 SGDLS, CDR2 YYNGEE. The CDR3 extends over 14 amino acids. V was cut by 4 bases and J by 2 bases, with 10 bases left in between.

The chain is built from TRBV30 and TRBJ2-3; the D is unclear. The CDR3 has 12 amino acids. The germline V gene encodes CDR1 GTSNPN and CDR2 SVGIG (reference sequence). Trimming pared 2 bases from V and 6 bases from J, leaving 9 bases between. CDR3 region: CAWSYLQDTQYF. The CDR3 nucleotides are TGTGCCTGGAGTTACCTCCAGGATACGCAGTATTTT.

This chain links TRBV7-6 with TRBJ2-1, with D possibly matching TRBD2 (6 bases). Trimming left V 3 bases short and J 9 bases short, with 6 bases between. The CDR3 extends over 11 amino acids. CDR1 is SGHVS, CDR2 FNYEAQ, per germline. Here the CDR3 reads CASSFSGEQFF. The CDR3 DNA follows: TGTGCCAGCAGCTTTAGCGGTGAGCAGTTCTTC.

V is TRBV15 and J is TRBJ1-3; TRBD1 agrees at 7 bases. This CDR3 is built from 15 residues. J was trimmed by 4 bases and V by 5 bases; bases with no gene match: 8. Germline V gives CDR1 LNHNV, CDR2 YYDKDF (reference sequence). CDR3 sequence reads: CATSGEGGAGNTIYF. CDR3 sequence (DNA): TGTGCCACCAGCGGGGAAGGGGGCGCCGGAAACACCATATATTTT.